A selection of T cell receptor beta chains follows, all from one sample in a study of beta chain features in type 1 diabetes. The method was immunoSEQ multiplex PCR; TCRdb's version includes in-frame clones alone and lacks a portion of them. The sample includes 300,000 to 400,000 clones, 10% to 15% of them seen just once. Material for sequencing was naive CD4+ T cells from blood. These receptors originate from a man younger than 35 in good health. The CDR3 runs from the conserved cysteine through the conserved F or W. Fields, in order: V gene, J gene, D gene, clone size, CDR3 protein, CDR3 DNA. A D gene is named only where the DNA matches it firmly. A row's size may be missing; if present it is once, few, many or a size class.

TRBV7-2	TRBJ2-7	.	.	CASSFRGETYEQYF	TGTGCCAGCAGCTTTCGGGGAGAAACCTACGAGCAGTACTTC
TRBV28	TRBJ2-3	.	.	CASSLQGPDTQYF	TGTGCCAGCAGTTTACAGGGCCCAGATACGCAGTATTTT
TRBV29-1	TRBJ2-5	TRBD1	.	CSVPGTDQETQYF	TGCAGCGTCCCGGGGACAGACCAAGAGACCCAGTACTTC
TRBV29-1	TRBJ2-1	.	.	CSVDVGGDEQFF	TGCAGCGTTGATGTAGGCGGGGATGAGCAGTTCTTC
TRBV30	TRBJ2-3	.	few	CAWSVGGTDTQYF	TGTGCCTGGAGTGTCGGGGGTACAGATACGCAGTATTTT
TRBV19	TRBJ2-3	TRBD2	few	CASSRKPGLAGTDTQYF	TGTGCCAGTAGTCGTAAACCGGGACTAGCGGGTACAGATACGCAGTATTTT
TRBV15	TRBJ2-1	TRBD1	few	CATSRDTRDRQFF	TGTGCCACCAGCAGAGATACCCGGGACAGACAGTTCTTC
TRBV11-2	TRBJ2-2	.	few	CASSLDSPELFF	TGTGCCAGCAGCTTAGACTCCCCGGAGCTGTTTTTT
TRBV9	TRBJ2-1	TRBD2	.	CASSVGTSGSAEQFF	TGTGCCAGCAGCGTAGGTACTAGCGGTTCGGCTGAGCAGTTCTTC
TRBV4-3	TRBJ1-2	TRBD1	.	CASSPIGQGDRSGYTF	TGCGCCAGCAGCCCGATCGGACAGGGTGACAGGAGTGGCTACACCTTC
TRBV7-2	TRBJ1-6	TRBD1	.	CASSTNRGSYNSPLHF	TGTGCCAGCAGCACCAACAGGGGATCCTATAATTCACCCCTCCACTTT
TRBV4-3	TRBJ1-4	.	few	CASSQRGGSRFEKLFF	TGCGCCAGCAGCCAGCGCGGGGGGAGCAGGTTCGAAAAACTGTTTTTT
TRBV10-3	TRBJ2-1	TRBD2	few	CAISETSGRSKEQFF	TGTGCCATCAGTGAGACTAGCGGGAGATCAAAGGAGCAGTTCTTC
TRBV7-3	TRBJ2-1	.	.	CASSLLQGNEQFF	TGTGCCAGCAGCCTTTTACAGGGTAATGAGCAGTTCTTC
TRBV28	TRBJ1-5	.	.	CASKIEGGSQPQHF	TGTGCCAGCAAGATTGAAGGGGGAAGTCAGCCCCAGCATTTT
TRBV25-1	TRBJ1-4	.	few	CASSEWGGEKLFF	TGTGCCAGCAGTGAATGGGGGGGTGAAAAACTGTTTTTT
TRBV4-2	TRBJ2-1	.	.	CASSQDPGGFPYNEQFF	TGTGCCAGCAGCCAAGATCCAGGAGGGTTCCCCTACAATGAGCAGTTCTTC
TRBV28	TRBJ1-2	TRBD1	few	CASSSGQGGGYGYTF	TGTGCCAGCAGTTCCGGACAGGGTGGGGGCTATGGCTACACCTTC
TRBV6-5	TRBJ1-2	TRBD1	.	CASSPSGTGLWVTF	TGTGCCAGCAGTCCCTCCGGGACAGGGCTCTGGGTCACCTTC
TRBV28	TRBJ2-1	TRBD2	.	CASSLWGLAYRNEQFF	TGTGCCAGCAGTTTATGGGGACTAGCCTACAGGAATGAGCAGTTCTTC
TRBV7-3	TRBJ2-7	.	few	CASSQAPGARGEQYF	TGTGCCAGCAGCCAAGCACCAGGGGCGCGAGGGGAGCAGTACTTC
TRBV5-1	TRBJ2-1	TRBD1	few	CASSAGTGVEFF	TGCGCCAGCAGCGCGGGGACAGGGGTTGAGTTCTTC
TRBV9	TRBJ1-1	.	.	CASSVEAATEAFF	TGTGCCAGCAGCGTCGAGGCGGCCACTGAAGCTTTCTTT
TRBV14	TRBJ2-1	.	.	CASSLYNEQFF	TGTGCCAGCAGTCTGTACAATGAGCAGTTCTTC
TRBV7-6	TRBJ1-1	.	.	CASSLVQGGATEAFF	TGTGCCAGCAGCTTAGTTCAGGGCGGGGCCACTGAAGCTTTCTTT
TRBV9	TRBJ2-2	.	few	CASSPRGMGGELFF	TGTGCCAGCAGCCCCCGGGGGATGGGCGGGGAGCTGTTTTTT
TRBV7-8	TRBJ2-7	.	few	CASRLMVAGDYEQYF	TGTGCCAGCAGGCTTATGGTGGCAGGGGACTACGAGCAGTACTTC
TRBV19	TRBJ2-3	TRBD1	few	CASSTGGRVDTQYF	TGTGCCAGTAGTACAGGGGGCCGGGTTGATACGCAGTATTTT
TRBV4-2	TRBJ1-5	.	.	CASSQLQGSSNQPQHF	TGTGCCAGCAGCCAATTACAGGGTAGTAGCAATCAGCCCCAGCATTTT
TRBV7-2	TRBJ2-7	.	.	CASSRGIYEQYF	TGTGCCAGCAGCCGGGGTATCTACGAGCAGTACTTC
TRBV11-2	TRBJ2-4	.	.	CASSLRVDLLAKNIQYF	TGTGCCAGCAGCTTAAGAGTCGACTTACTAGCCAAAAACATTCAGTACTTC